The 27 T cell receptor beta chains given below trace back to one sample, sequenced in a study of OX40 agonist ivuxolimab in advanced cancers. Sequenced by immunoSEQ multiplex PCR; TCRdb stores in-frame clones only, minus some. The table has more than 9,000 clones, 75% to 90% seen once. The sequenced sample was CD4+ or CD8+ T cells sorted from blood, obtained in a trial of the OX40 agonist ivuxolimab. The source is an adult with an advanced solid tumor such as melanoma, head and neck, liver or kidney cancer.

The J gene is TRBJ1-4, the V gene TRBV9; 7 bases align to TRBD1. This CDR3 has 16 residues. Germline-derived CDR1 and CDR2 are SGDLS and YYNGEE. With 0 bases clipped from V and 3 bases from J, the junction kept 5 bases outside the gene matches. Here the CDR3 reads CASSVGGGTANEKLFF. Written as DNA, the CDR3 is TGTGCCAGCAGCGTAGGGGGCGGGACAGCTAATGAAAAACTGTTTTTT.

This clone is a singleton in its sample. The gene calls are TRBV2 and TRBJ2-3; 9 bases match TRBD1. The CDR3 covers 15 residues. J lost 2 bases, V lost 8 bases, and 8 bases had no gene match. Germline V lookup: CDR1 SNHLY, CDR2 FYNNEI. The chain's CDR3 is CASPSRTGATDTQYF. The CDR3 region has the DNA TGTGCCAGCCCATCGAGGACAGGGGCCACAGATACGCAGTATTTT.

The rearrangement joins TRBV5-1 to TRBJ1-1; weak D call: TRBD1 (6 bases). The germline gives CDR1 SGHRS, CDR2 YFSETQ. This CDR3 is 16 amino acids long. Trimming took 1 base from V and 1 from J, leaving 14 bases between them. CDR3 amino acids: CASSLLAPGANTEAFF. CDR3 in DNA: TGCGCCAGCAGCTTGTTAGCACCGGGGGCGAACACTGAAGCTTTCTTT.

A remark on this clone: The identical CDR3 is also encoded by other nucleotide sequences in the sample. The chain employs TRBV7-9 and TRBJ2-7, with D unclear. Per germline, CDR1 SEHNR and CDR2 FQNEAQ (reference sequence). V shed 5 bases and J shed 2 bases, with 10 bases lying between them. The CDR3 runs 13 residues. The CDR3 region is CASSPTVTYEQYF. For the CDR3, the DNA is TGTGCCAGCAGCCCCACGGTCACCTACGAGCAGTACTTC.

V usage is TRBV7-9 and J usage is TRBJ1-2; D might be TRBD1 (6 bases). Trimming left V 0 bases short and J 4 bases short, with 12 bases between. From germline, CDR1 is SEHNR and CDR2 FQNEAQ (reference sequence). This CDR3 is built from 15 residues. The CDR3 sequence: CASSLAQGSSYGYTF. The CDR3 DNA reads as TGTGCCAGCAGCTTAGCCCAGGGGAGCTCCTATGGCTACACCTTC.

The rearrangement links TRBV6-1 to TRBJ2-5; D is tentatively TRBD1 or TRBD2 (5 bases each). The J call may be mistaken, given a closer DNA end match to TRBJ2-7. This CDR3 comprises 15 residues. Germline-derived CDR1 and CDR2 are MNHNS and SASEGT. CDR3 residues: CASSEGVLSSYEQYF. The DNA for the CDR3 is TGTGCCAGCAGTGAGGGGGTTTTAAGCTCCTACGAGCAGTACTTC.

V usage is TRBV27 and J usage is TRBJ1-5; no clear D. Germline CDR1 is MNHEY and CDR2 is SMNVEV (reference sequence). V was trimmed by 7 bases and J by 3 bases, leaving 10 bases between them. The CDR3 is made up of 13 amino acids. CDR3: CASTPGFNQPQHF. CDR3 sequence (DNA): TGTGCCAGCACCCCCGGGTTCAATCAGCCCCAGCATTTT.

This chain connects TRBV5-5 to TRBJ1-1, with TRBD1 as a possible D gene (5 bases). V was shortened by 4 bases and J by 5 bases, with 9 bases between the two germline ends. Looked up from germline, CDR1 is SGHKS and CDR2 is YYEKEE (reference sequence). CDR3 length: 12 residues. CDR3 sequence (DNA): TGTGCCAGCAGCCAGGGTGGGACTGAAGCTTTCTTT. Its protein product is CASSQGGTEAFF.

The chain is built from TRBV6-5 and TRBJ2-7; D is uncertain. Between the trimmed V and J ends, which lost 8 bases and 7 bases, there was a span of 18 bases. The CDR3 runs to 13 residues. CDR1 and CDR2 from the germline V gene are MNHEY and SVGAGI. The DNA of the CDR3 is TGTGCCAGCGGCCCCTACTTGGTTGGGGAGCAGTACTTC. Its protein is CASGPYLVGEQYF.

V usage is TRBV7-8 and J usage is TRBJ2-2; the match to TRBD2 covers 8 bases. Trimming removed 3 bases from V and 4 bases from J; junction bases left unmatched: 4. Germline V gene sequence: CDR1 SGHVS, CDR2 FQNEAQ. This CDR3 is 15 amino acids long. Written as DNA, the CDR3 is TGTGCCAGCAGCTTCCCAGCGGGAGTCACCGGGGAGCTGTTTTTT. It translates to CASSFPAGVTGELFF.

The chain links TRBV27 to TRBJ1-1; D ambiguous. Germline loops: CDR1 MNHEY, CDR2 SMNVEV (reference sequence). This CDR3 is 11 amino acids long. V lost 7 bases and J lost 7, with 10 bases in between. The CDR3 protein is CASIESHEAFF. The CDR3 DNA is TGTGCCAGCATTGAAAGCCATGAAGCTTTCTTT.

This chain uses TRBV11-2 with TRBJ2-3; D is possibly TRBD1 or TRBD2 (6 bases each). Germline CDR1 SGHAT, CDR2 FQNNGV. CDR3 length equals 17 residues. Trimming left V 4 bases short and J 2 bases short, with 19 bases between. CDR3: CASSSWGRGEVTDTQYF. DNA for the CDR3: TGTGCCAGCAGCTCCTGGGGTAGGGGGGAGGTCACAGATACGCAGTATTTT.

The chain uses TRBV6-1 and TRBJ2-7; D call uncertain. Germline V gene data show CDR1 as MNHNS and CDR2 as SASEGT. Trimming pared 10 bases from V and 2 bases from J, leaving 15 bases between. The CDR3 is 13 amino acids. CDR3 DNA: TGTGCCACCAATGCCCTATTAACCTACGAGCAGTACTTC. It encodes CATNALLTYEQYF.

The J gene is TRBJ2-5, the V gene TRBV7-9; 7 nucleotides match TRBD2. V lost 1 base, J lost 3 bases, and 5 bases stayed unmatched. CDR3 length: 15 amino acids. Germline CDR1 SEHNR, CDR2 FQNEAQ (reference sequence). The CDR3 nucleotides are TGTGCCAGCAGCTTAGACGGTGGGACTAAAGAGACCCAGTACTTC. Translated, it gives CASSLDGGTKETQYF.

The chain is built from TRBV30 and TRBJ1-2, with D maybe TRBD1 (6 bases). Germline V CDR1 and CDR2: GTSNPN, SVGIG (reference sequence). The ends were cut back, 8 bases at V and 2 bases at J, with 15 bases in the middle. The CDR3 extends over 13 amino acids. In DNA, the CDR3 is TGTGCCGGGAACTCCGGGACAAACTATGGCTACACCTTC. This gives the protein CAGNSGTNYGYTF.

A few counts support this clone. CDR3 region: CASSWTSGGAQEQYF. CDR3 DNA sequence: TGTGCCAGCAGCTGGACTAGCGGGGGGGCTCAAGAGCAGTACTTC. V is TRBV4-2 and J is TRBJ2-7; 15 bases line up with TRBD2. J lost 7 bases, V lost 5 bases, and 6 bases had no gene match. Germline assignment: CDR1 LGHNA and CDR2 YNFKEQ. The length of the CDR3 is 15 residues.

The J gene is TRBJ2-1, the V gene TRBV9; 14 bases agree with TRBD2. The length of the CDR3 is 17 residues. Looked up from germline, CDR1 is SGDLS and CDR2 is YYNGEE. With V trimmed by 3 bases and J by 5 bases, 7 bases remained unmatched. The chain's CDR3 is CASSEGTSGRGNNEQFF. Here the CDR3 DNA reads TGTGCCAGCAGCGAGGGGACTAGCGGGAGAGGCAACAATGAGCAGTTCTTC.

This rearrangement joins TRBV9 to TRBJ2-1; 9 nucleotides line up with TRBD2. V shed 4 bases, J shed 5 bases, and the junction held 7 bases outside the gene matches. The germline V gene encodes CDR1 SGDLS and CDR2 YYNGEE. This CDR3 region has 15 residues. The CDR3 DNA is TGTGCCAGCAGCCCTAGCGGGACAGCAAACAATGAGCAGTTCTTC. This gives the protein CASSPSGTANNEQFF.

V gene TRBV27 combines with J gene TRBJ1-1; TRBD1 agrees at 11 bases. This CDR3 spans 16 amino acids. The V gene's germline CDR1 is MNHEY and CDR2 SMNVEV (reference sequence). Trimming took 4 bases from V and 1 from J; bases not matched to a gene: 5. In DNA, the CDR3 is TGTGCCAGCAGTTCCCTCGGGACAGGGGGGAACACTGAAGCTTTCTTT. It specifies CASSSLGTGGNTEAFF.

The genes are TRBV6-6 and TRBJ2-3; no clear D. This CDR3 comprises 11 residues. CDR1 is MNHNY, CDR2 SVGAGI, per germline (reference sequence). V was pared by 0 bases and J by 7 bases, with 2 bases between. The CDR3 is CASSYSYTQYF. The CDR3 region has the DNA TGTGCCAGCAGTTACTCATATACGCAGTATTTT.

This chain uses TRBV30 with TRBJ2-2; D is undetermined. Germline CDR1 GTSNPN, CDR2 SVGIG (reference sequence). The CDR3 contains 15 residues. The V gene lost 2 bases and the J gene lost 6 bases, with 16 bases spanning the gap. In DNA, the CDR3 is TGTGCCTGGAGTCCCCGGCAGGCGGATGCCGGGGAGCTGTTTTTT. Translation: CAWSPRQADAGELFF.

The chain joins TRBV7-9 to TRBJ1-4; 11 nucleotides agree with TRBD1. V lost 5 bases to trimming and J lost 6 bases; unmatched junction nucleotides: 8. Germline CDR1 reads SEHNR; CDR2 reads FQNEAQ (reference sequence). The CDR3 consists of 16 residues. Here the CDR3 reads CASSHTGQGAHEKLFF. CDR3 bases: TGTGCCAGCAGCCATACCGGACAGGGGGCGCATGAAAAACTGTTTTTT.

V is TRBV5-4 and J is TRBJ2-4; D is ambiguous. V was shortened by 2 bases and J by 2 bases, with 11 bases between the two germline ends. The CDR3 is made up of 15 amino acids. In germline, CDR1 is SGHNT, CDR2 YYREEE (reference sequence). CDR3 coding DNA: TGTGCCAGCAGCTTAAATTTAGGGACCAAAAACATTCAGTACTTC. Amino acid sequence: CASSLNLGTKNIQYF. The variable domain in full, with the rest retrieved from reference TRBV5-4 and TRBJ2-4, is ETGVTQSPTHLIKTRGQQVTLRCSSQSGHNTVSWYQQALGQGPQFIFQYYREEENGRGNFPPRFSGLQFPNYSSELNVNALELDDSALYLCASSLNLGTKNIQYFGAGTRLSVL.

The table lists this clone with a few counts. The chain joins TRBV30 to TRBJ1-2; no definite D call. The V end was cut by 4 bases, the J end by 8 bases, with 11 bases between. The CDR3 loop spans 11 amino acids. In germline, CDR1 is GTSNPN, CDR2 SVGIG (reference sequence). The CDR3 region has the DNA TGTGCCTGGAAGCAGGCTATGGGCTACACCTTC. Its translation: CAWKQAMGYTF.

This chain joins TRBV5-1 and TRBJ2-1; a possible D gene is TRBD1 (5 bases). The V end lost 4 bases, the J end lost 3 bases, and 29 bases lay between the germline ends. This CDR3 region has 20 residues. Germline values: CDR1 SGHRS, CDR2 YFSETQ. The CDR3 loop is CASSGNPLAEGARFYNEQFF. The CDR3 nucleotides read TGCGCCAGCAGCGGAAACCCGTTGGCCGAAGGGGCCAGGTTCTACAATGAGCAGTTCTTC. Complete variable domain (other parts from reference TRBV5-1 and TRBJ2-1): KAGVTQTPRYLIKTRGQQVTLSCSPISGHRSVSWYQQTPGQGLQFLFEYFSETQRNKGNFPGRFSGRQFSNSRSEMNVSTLELGDSALYLCASSGNPLAEGARFYNEQFFGPGTRLTVL.

In its sample, this clone ranks as medium-sized. V usage is TRBV9 and J usage is TRBJ2-7; 15 bases fit TRBD2. The CDR3 sequence is 14 residues long. The V segment lost 4 bases and the J segment 6 bases; nucleotides outside the gene matches: 2. Germline CDR1 reads SGDLS; CDR2 reads YYNGEE. CDR3: CASSRGLAGGEQYF. For the CDR3, the DNA is TGTGCCAGCAGCAGGGGACTAGCGGGAGGCGAGCAGTACTTC.

V usage is TRBV5-4 and J usage is TRBJ1-4; 8 bases align to TRBD1. CDR3 length equals 15 residues. Germline CDR1 reads SGHNT; CDR2 reads YYREEE (reference sequence). The V gene end was trimmed by 3 bases and the J gene end by 7 bases; junction bases not matched to a gene: 8. CDR3 nucleotide sequence: TGTGCCAGCAGCTCCCCTCAGGGGGCGGGTGAAAAACTGTTTTTT. The encoded protein is CASSSPQGAGEKLFF.